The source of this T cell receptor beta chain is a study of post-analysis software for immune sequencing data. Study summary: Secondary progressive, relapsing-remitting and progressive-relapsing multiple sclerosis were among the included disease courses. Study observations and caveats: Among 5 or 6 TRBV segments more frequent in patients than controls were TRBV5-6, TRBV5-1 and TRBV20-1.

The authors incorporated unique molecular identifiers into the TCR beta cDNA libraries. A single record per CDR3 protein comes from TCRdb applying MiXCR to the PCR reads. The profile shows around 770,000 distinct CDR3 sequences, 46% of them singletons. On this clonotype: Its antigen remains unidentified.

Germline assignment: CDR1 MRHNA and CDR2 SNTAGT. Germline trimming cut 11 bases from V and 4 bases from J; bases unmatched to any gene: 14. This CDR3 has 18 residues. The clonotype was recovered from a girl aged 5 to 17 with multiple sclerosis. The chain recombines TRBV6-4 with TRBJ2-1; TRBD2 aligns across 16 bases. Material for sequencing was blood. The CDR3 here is CAPAGGLAGGPGYNEQFF. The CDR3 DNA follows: TGTGCCCCCGCGGGGGGACTAGCGGGAGGGCCTGGATACAATGAGCAGTTCTTC.